This T cell receptor (beta chain) was retrieved from a study of OX40 agonist ivuxolimab in advanced cancers. Clones were sequenced by immunoSEQ multiplex PCR, and TCRdb holds only the in-frame ones, with some missing. The table has some 59,000 clones, under 90% seen once. J lost 4 bases, V lost 6 bases, and 7 bases had no gene match. Germline CDR1 and CDR2: SQVTM and ANQGSEA. This CDR3 is built from 13 residues. The chain links TRBV29-1 to TRBJ1-2; 8 bases agree with TRBD1. The starting material was CD4+ or CD8+ T cells sorted from blood, obtained in a trial of the OX40 agonist ivuxolimab. The clonotype originates from an adult with an advanced solid tumor such as melanoma, head and neck, liver or kidney cancer. In DNA form, the CDR3 reads TGCAGCGTCCAGGGACAGGCAATCTATGGCTACACCTTC. It yields the protein CSVQGQAIYGYTF.